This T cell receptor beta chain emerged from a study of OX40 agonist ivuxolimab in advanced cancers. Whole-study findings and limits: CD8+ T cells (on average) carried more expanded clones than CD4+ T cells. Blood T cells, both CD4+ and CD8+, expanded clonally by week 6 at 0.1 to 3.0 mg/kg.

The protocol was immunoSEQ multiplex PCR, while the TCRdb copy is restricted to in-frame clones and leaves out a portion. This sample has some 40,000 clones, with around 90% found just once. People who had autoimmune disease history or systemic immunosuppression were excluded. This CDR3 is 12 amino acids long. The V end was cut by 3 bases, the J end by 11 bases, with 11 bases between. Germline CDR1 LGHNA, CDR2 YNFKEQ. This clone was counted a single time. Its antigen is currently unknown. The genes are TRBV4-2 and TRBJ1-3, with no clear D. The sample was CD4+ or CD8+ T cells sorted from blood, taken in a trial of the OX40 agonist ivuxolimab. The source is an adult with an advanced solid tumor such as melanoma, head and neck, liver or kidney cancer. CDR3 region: CASSQAGPPIYF. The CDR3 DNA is TGTGCCAGCAGCCAGGCCGGGCCCCCCATATATTTT.